These 5 T cell receptor beta chains were sequenced from one sample in a study of cytomegalovirus exposure and HLA in healthy donors. Assay: immunoSEQ multiplex PCR; the TCRdb copy retains only in-frame clones and omits some. The sample records 250,000 to 300,000 clones, around 89% being singletons. The sample taken for sequencing was PBMCs. These receptor sequences come from a woman under 30 in good health and CMV-seronegative.

This chain links TRBV9 with TRBJ2-2, with 11 bases identical to TRBD2. The germline CDR1 and CDR2 sequences are SGDLS and YYNGEE. V dropped 3 bases and J dropped 2; count of bases not matched to a gene: 3. This CDR3 comprises 16 residues. Written as DNA, the CDR3 is TGTGCCAGCAGCGGACTAGCGGGGACTAACACCGGGGAGCTGTTTTTT. Residues: CASSGLAGTNTGELFF. Full variable domain (missing parts from reference TRBV9 and TRBJ2-2): DSGVTQTPKHLITATGQRVTLRCSPRSGDLSVYWYQQSLDQGLQFLIQYYNGEERAKGNILERFSAQQFPDLHSELNLSSLELGDSALYFCASSGLAGTNTGELFFGEGSRLTVL.

This clone was detected only a few times. Here the CDR3 reads CASSPDSTSASTF. The CDR3 DNA is TGTGCCAGCAGCCCGGACAGCACCTCAGCCAGCACCTTC. The rearrangement joins TRBV28 to TRBJ1-2, with a possible D match to TRBD1 (6 bases). Germline CDR1 reads MDHEN; CDR2 reads SYDVKM. This CDR3 comprises 13 residues. The V end was cut by 6 bases, the J end by 13 bases, with 21 bases between.

Points on this clone: The same CDR3 also results from other DNA sequences found in this sample. The chain employs TRBV4-3 and TRBJ1-3, with 7 bases fitting TRBD1. The V gene end was trimmed by 1 base and the J gene end by 2 bases; junction bases not matched to a gene: 2. Germline assignment: CDR1 LGHNA and CDR2 YSLEER. The CDR3 contains 15 residues. The CDR3 sequence: CASSQGQGAGNTIYF. The CDR3 DNA reads as TGCGCCAGCAGCCAAGGTCAGGGGGCTGGAAACACCATATATTTT.

The chain links TRBV28 to TRBJ2-5, with TRBD2 matching 11 bases. The CDR3 is 17 amino acids. With 1 base clipped from V and 2 bases from J, the junction kept 6 bases outside the gene matches. Germline V gene sequence: CDR1 MDHEN, CDR2 SYDVKM. The DNA for the CDR3 is TGTGCCAGCAGTTTATCAGTAGCGGGGGGGTCACAAGAGACCCAGTACTTC. Protein: CASSLSVAGGSQETQYF. Full variable domain (rest looked up from reference TRBV28 and TRBJ2-5): DVKVTQSSRYLVKRTGEKVFLECVQDMDHENMFWYRQDPGLGLRLIYFSYDVKMKEKGDIPEGYSVSREKKERFSLILESASTNQTSMYLCASSLSVAGGSQETQYFGPGTRLLVL.

V and J are TRBV2 and TRBJ1-1; D perhaps matches TRBD1 (5 bases). Germline assignment: CDR1 SNHLY and CDR2 FYNNEI. Trimming pared 4 bases from V and 6 bases from J, leaving 15 bases between. CDR3 length: 14 residues. The CDR3 reads CASSVSGESAEAFF. As DNA, the CDR3 is TGTGCCAGCAGTGTATCGGGGGAAAGCGCTGAAGCTTTCTTT.